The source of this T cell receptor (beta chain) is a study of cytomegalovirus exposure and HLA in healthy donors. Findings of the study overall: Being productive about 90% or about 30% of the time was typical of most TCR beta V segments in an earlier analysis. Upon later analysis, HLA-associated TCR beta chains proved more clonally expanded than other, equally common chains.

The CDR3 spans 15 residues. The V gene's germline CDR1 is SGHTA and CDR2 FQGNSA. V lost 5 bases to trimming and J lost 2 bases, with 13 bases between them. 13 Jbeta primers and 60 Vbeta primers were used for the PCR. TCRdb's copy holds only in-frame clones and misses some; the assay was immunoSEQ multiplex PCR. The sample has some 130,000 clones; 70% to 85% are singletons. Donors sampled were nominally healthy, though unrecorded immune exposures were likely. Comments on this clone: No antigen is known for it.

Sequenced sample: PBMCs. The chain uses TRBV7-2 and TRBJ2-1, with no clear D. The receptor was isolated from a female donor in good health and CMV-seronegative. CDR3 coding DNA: TGTGCCAGCAGCGGCCGCGGAAAGACCTACAATGAGCAGTTCTTC. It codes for CASSGRGKTYNEQFF.